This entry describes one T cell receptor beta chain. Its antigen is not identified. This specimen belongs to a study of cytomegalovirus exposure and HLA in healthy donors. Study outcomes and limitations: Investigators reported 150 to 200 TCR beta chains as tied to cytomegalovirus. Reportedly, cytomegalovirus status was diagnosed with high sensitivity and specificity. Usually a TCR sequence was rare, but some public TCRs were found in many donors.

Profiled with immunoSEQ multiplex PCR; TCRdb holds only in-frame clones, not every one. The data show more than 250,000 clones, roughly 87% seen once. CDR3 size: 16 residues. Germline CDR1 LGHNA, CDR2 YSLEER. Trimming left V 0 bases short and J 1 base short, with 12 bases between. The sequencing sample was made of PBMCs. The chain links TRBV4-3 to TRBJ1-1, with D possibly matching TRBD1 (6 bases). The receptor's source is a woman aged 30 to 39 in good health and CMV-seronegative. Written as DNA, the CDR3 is TGCGCCAGCAGCCAAGACTTCCGGACAGCGAACACTGAAGCTTTCTTT. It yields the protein CASSQDFRTANTEAFF.